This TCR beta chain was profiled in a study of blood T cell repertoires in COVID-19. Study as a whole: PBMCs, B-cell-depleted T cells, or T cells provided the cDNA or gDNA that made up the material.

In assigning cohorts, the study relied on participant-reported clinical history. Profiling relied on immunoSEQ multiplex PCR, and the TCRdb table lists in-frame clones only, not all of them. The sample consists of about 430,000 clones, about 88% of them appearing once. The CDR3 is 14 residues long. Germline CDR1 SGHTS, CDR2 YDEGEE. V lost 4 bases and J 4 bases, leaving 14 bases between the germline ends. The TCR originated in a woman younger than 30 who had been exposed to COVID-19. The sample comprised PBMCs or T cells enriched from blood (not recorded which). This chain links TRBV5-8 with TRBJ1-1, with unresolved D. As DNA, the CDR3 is TGTGCCAGCAGCGCGGCGATTGGTAGCACTGAAGCTTTCTTT. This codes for CASSAAIGSTEAFF.